One sample yielded the 14 T cell receptor beta chains listed below, sequenced in a study of T cells in Graves' hyperthyroidism and ophthalmopathy. The TCR beta CDR3 regions underwent amplification using RNA transcripts as the source. The HTBI primer set drove a first-round RT-PCR of the TCR CDR3. TCRdb re-analysed the multiplex PCR reads in MiXCR, keeping a single row per CDR3 protein. The table shows 730,000 or so distinct CDR3 sequences, with approximately 19% occurring only once. Material: blood. All receptors come from a woman between 50 and 59 years old with Graves' hyperthyroidism that later progressed to Graves' ophthalmopathy.

This clonotype was picked up many times. The chain links TRBV5-1 to TRBJ1-2; TRBD1 is a possible D gene (5 bases). CDR3 length equals 15 residues. CDR1 is SGHRS, CDR2 YFSETQ, per germline. V was clipped by 0 bases and J by 1 base, with 10 bases between them. The CDR3 sequence: CASSLGAGSNYGYTF. In DNA, the CDR3 is TGCGCCAGCAGCTTGGGAGCAGGGAGTAACTATGGCTACACCTTC.

This clonotype was found many times. The junction shows a germline mismatch at one end, possibly a read error. The rearrangement uses TRBV7-7 and TRBJ1-1; a possible D gene is TRBD1 (6 bases). The CDR3 length is 13 residues. Germline lookup yields CDR1 SSHAT and CDR2 FNYEAQ (reference sequence). The CDR3 here is CASSFERGGEAFF. The DNA for the CDR3 is TGTGCTAGCAGCTTTGAAAGGGGGGGTGAAGCTTTCTTT.

The V call is TRBV19, the J call TRBJ2-1; no definite D call. The CDR3 consists of 15 residues. Deletions cut 1 base from V and 6 bases from J, with 13 bases between. Per the germline V gene, CDR1 is LNHDA and CDR2 is SQIVND (reference sequence). In DNA form, the CDR3 reads TGTGCCAGTAGTATAGCCCTAATTCCCAGCAATGAGCAGTTCTTC. The encoded protein is CASSIALIPSNEQFF.

This clonotype was found many times. The chain combines TRBV5-1 with TRBJ1-2; no clear D gene. Germline CDR1 and CDR2: SGHRS and YFSETQ. Trimming stripped 3 bases from V and 8 bases from J, with 20 bases between. This CDR3 is built from 15 residues. The CDR3: CASSSSGEDPTGYTF. The CDR3 nucleotides read TGCGCCAGCAGCTCGTCCGGGGAGGACCCGACAGGCTACACCTTC.

This clonotype was detected ten times or more. This chain links TRBV7-8 with TRBJ2-3; D gene unclear. The V gene's germline CDR1 is SGHVS and CDR2 FQNEAQ. This CDR3 has 14 residues. The ends were cut back, 4 bases at V and 0 bases at J, with 8 bases in the middle. CDR3 in amino acids: CASSSVDSTDTQYF. CDR3 in DNA: TGTGCCAGCAGCTCTGTAGACAGCACAGATACGCAGTATTTT.

This sequence joins TRBV6-1 and TRBJ1-4; TRBD1 is a possible D gene (5 bases). The CDR3 runs to 14 residues. The V gene's germline CDR1 is MNHNS and CDR2 SASEGT. Trimming stripped 2 bases from V and 7 bases from J, with 11 bases between. The CDR3 nucleotides are TGTGCCAGCAGTGAACTCACGGACATTGAAAAACTGTTTTTT. Protein product: CASSELTDIEKLFF.

This chain uses TRBV20-1 with TRBJ1-1; D ambiguous. Germline V gene sequence: CDR1 DFQATT, CDR2 SNEGSKA (reference sequence). Trimming shortened V by 4 bases and J by 2 bases, and 11 bases separated the two germline ends. There are 13 residues in the CDR3. The CDR3 spells CSATRTENTEAFF. For the CDR3, the DNA is TGCAGTGCTACTCGGACGGAAAACACTGAAGCTTTCTTT.

Comment on this clonotype: A clone one base away is much larger, so this may be a read error. The chain has TRBV5-6 and TRBJ1-1; D not resolved. CDR1 is SGHDT and CDR2 is YYEEEE in the germline V gene. CDR3 length equals 17 residues. The ends were cut back, 0 bases at V and 7 bases at J, with 22 bases in the middle. CDR3 region: CASSLVYGDSLLVEAFF. In nucleotides, the CDR3 is TGTGCCAGCAGCTTGGTTTACGGCGATAGTCTGTTGGTTGAAGCTTTCTTT.

This clonotype was picked up a small number of times. The chain employs TRBV6-1 and TRBJ1-1; D remains ambiguous. Germline CDR1 and CDR2: MNHNS and SASEGT. CDR3 length equals 13 residues. With 6 bases removed from V and 3 bases from J, the gap between germline ends came to 11 bases. The CDR3 nucleotides read TGTGCCAGCAGAGGACCGAAGGACACTGAAGCTTTCTTT. It encodes CASRGPKDTEAFF.

This clonotype was recorded many times. CDR3 loop: CSAMQPIPGLAAYEQYF. In nucleotides, the CDR3 is TGCAGTGCTATGCAACCCATACCGGGACTAGCGGCCTACGAGCAGTACTTC. The chain uses TRBV20-1 and TRBJ2-7; 11 bases line up with TRBD2. CDR3 length: 17 residues. Germline assignment: CDR1 DFQATT and CDR2 SNEGSKA (reference sequence). Trimming took 4 bases from V and 2 from J; bases not matched to a gene: 13.

This chain links TRBV15 with TRBJ2-1; TRBD1 might be the D (5 bases). This CDR3 region has 11 residues. The germline gives CDR1 LNHNV, CDR2 YYDKDF (reference sequence). V lost 7 bases and J 9 bases, leaving 10 bases between the germline ends. CDR3 region: CATTGSGEQFF. DNA of the CDR3: TGTGCCACCACAGGGTCCGGTGAGCAGTTCTTC.

This clonotype has a count of ten or more. This chain connects TRBV4-1 to TRBJ1-3; no firm D call. Germline CDR1 is MGHRA and CDR2 is YSYEKL. V was shortened by 4 bases and J by 0 bases, with 13 bases between the two germline ends. The CDR3 is 16 amino acids. Here the CDR3 reads CASSLGGRRSGNTIYF. CDR3 in DNA: TGCGCCAGCAGCCTGGGAGGCAGGCGCTCTGGAAACACCATATATTTT.

V is TRBV3-1 and J is TRBJ2-2; D is perhaps TRBD2 (7 bases). Germline values: CDR1 LGHDT, CDR2 YNNKEL (reference sequence). V lost 0 bases and J 4 bases, leaving 12 bases between the germline ends. The CDR3 runs to 16 residues. DNA of the CDR3: TGTGCCAGCAGCCAAGATACACGGGGGGCCACCGGGGAGCTGTTTTTT. This translates into CASSQDTRGATGELFF.

A remark on this clonotype: An end of the junction differs from the germline gene, which may be a read error. This rearrangement joins TRBV19 to TRBJ2-2; a weak D match, TRBD1 (6 bases). Looked up from germline, CDR1 is LNHDA and CDR2 is SQIVND (reference sequence). The CDR3 loop spans 15 amino acids. CDR3 protein: CASSLDPTGSGEPFF. CDR3 in DNA: TGTGCCAGTAGTCTCGACCCGACAGGTTCCGGGGAGCCGTTTTTT.